This T cell receptor beta chain stems from a study of T cell repertoires in cytomegalovirus infection (dated by TCRdb to between 2018 and 2021). Some background on the complete study: Alongside well-studied HLA-B-restricted epitopes, the peptide stimulations were aimed at recently identified HLA-C-restricted CMV epitopes, whose presentation resists viral immunomodulation. Donor HLA type was relevant to the analysis, as public TCR beta signatures indicated carriage of CMV infection together with the matching HLA type. What the work shows at the level of the full study, not this receptor alone: Cumulative frequency of public TCR beta family members discriminated carriers of CMV infection plus the relevant HLA type in this cohort and an independent roughly 320-donor cohort. The ex vivo response was dominated by HLA-C-restricted CMV-specific TCR beta clonotypes, which also provided the single most frequent clonotype in two of eight donors.

In light of the paper, this sample's treatment or condition label describes: in vitro stimulation with specific CMV peptide epitopes to enrich CMV-specific T cells. Instrument used: Illumina HiSeq 1500. TCRdb reworked the public reads: Q25 trimming with fastp, MiXCR clone assembly, productive beta chains retained. Each entry is one CDR3 protein sequence, shown with its most common DNA and genes. Recorded for this sample are roughly 920,000 distinct CDR3 sequences; roughly 31% of them occurred a single time. Over 12% of the sample goes to the ten largest clones. In regard to this clonotype: Its antigen remains undetermined. The sample holds no much larger clone one base away, and base qualities are not on file.

Reading the germline V gene (reference sequence) gives CDR1 MNHNY and CDR2 SVGAGI. V is pared back by 0 bases and J by 11 bases, with 10 bases lying between the germline termini. Taken from cysteine to phenylalanine, the CDR3 has 12 residues. CDR3 DNA is the only sequence kept; it has 36 bases, read in frame from the first base. Sequenced here: cultured CD8+ T cells from PBMCs, sampled from culture after CMV antigen stimulation. The origin of this receptor is a human donor in good health (CMV status not recorded). Some clones in this sample may be carry-over from other donors' samples. The chain was built from TRBV6-6 and TRBJ1-1; 6 matching bases give a weak D call of TRBD1. The bases are TGTGCCAGCAGTTACTCGCCAGGGGACGCTTTCTTT. Protein translation: CASSYSPGDAFF.